This section outlines one TCR beta chain sequence together with its context. Its antigen is undetermined. The sample comes from a study of OX40 agonist ivuxolimab in advanced cancers. On the study more broadly: The mean age was approximately 60 years, ranging from about 20 to 90, with around four fifths of participants male. Participants could have had prior anti-PD-1, anti-PD-L1 or anti-CTLA-4 therapy, and roughly 40% had some. Findings of the study overall: Partial responders at 0.1-3.0 mg/kg showed near-lowest clonal expansion. The work left the antigen specificity of expanded peripheral T cells undetermined.

Only in-frame clones appear in the TCRdb table, and some are missing; sequencing was by immunoSEQ multiplex PCR. The sample records about 62,000 clones, under 95% being singletons. J gave up 6 bases and V 1 base, and 2 bases lay outside the gene matches. Germline CDR1 LGHNA, CDR2 YNFKEQ. CDR3 length equals 13 residues. This TCR was sampled from an adult with an advanced solid tumor such as melanoma, head and neck, liver or kidney cancer. The chain employs TRBV4-2 and TRBJ2-7; 8 nucleotides agree with TRBD1. Material: CD4+ or CD8+ T cells sorted from blood, obtained in a trial of the OX40 agonist ivuxolimab. CDR3 bases: TGTGCCAGCAGCCAAGGACAGGGGATCGAGCAGTACTTC. Translated, it gives CASSQGQGIEQYF.